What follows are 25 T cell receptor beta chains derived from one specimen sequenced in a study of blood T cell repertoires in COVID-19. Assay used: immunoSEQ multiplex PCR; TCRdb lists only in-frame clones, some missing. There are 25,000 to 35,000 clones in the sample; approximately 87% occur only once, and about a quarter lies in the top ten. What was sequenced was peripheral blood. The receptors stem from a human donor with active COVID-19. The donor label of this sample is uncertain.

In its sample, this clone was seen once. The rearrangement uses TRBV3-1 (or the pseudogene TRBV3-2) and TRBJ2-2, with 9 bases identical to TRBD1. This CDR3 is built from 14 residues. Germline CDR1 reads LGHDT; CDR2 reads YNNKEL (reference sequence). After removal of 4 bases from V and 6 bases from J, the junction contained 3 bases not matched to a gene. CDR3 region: CASSPRTGAGELFF. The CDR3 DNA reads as TGTGCCAGCAGCCCAAGGACAGGGGCCGGGGAGCTGTTTTTT.

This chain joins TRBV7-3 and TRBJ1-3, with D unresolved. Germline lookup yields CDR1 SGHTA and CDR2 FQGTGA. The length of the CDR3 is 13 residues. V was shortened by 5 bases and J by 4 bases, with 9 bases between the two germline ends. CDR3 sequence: CASSLGEGNTIYF. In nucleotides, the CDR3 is TGTGCCAGCAGCCTGGGAGAGGGAAACACCATATATTTT.

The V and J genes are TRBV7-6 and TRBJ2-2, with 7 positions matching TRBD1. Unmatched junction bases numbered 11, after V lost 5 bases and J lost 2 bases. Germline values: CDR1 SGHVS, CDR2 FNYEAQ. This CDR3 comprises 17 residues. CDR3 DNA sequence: TGTGCCAGCAGCCCACTCTCCCGGGACAGAAACACCGGGGAGCTGTTTTTT. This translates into CASSPLSRDRNTGELFF.

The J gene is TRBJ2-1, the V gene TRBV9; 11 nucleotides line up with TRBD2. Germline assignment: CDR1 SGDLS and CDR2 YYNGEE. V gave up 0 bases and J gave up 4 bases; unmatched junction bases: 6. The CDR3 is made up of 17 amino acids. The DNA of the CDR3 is TGTGCCAGCAGCGTAGGGAGGGCTAGCGGGGGGTACAATGAGCAGTTCTTC. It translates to CASSVGRASGGYNEQFF.

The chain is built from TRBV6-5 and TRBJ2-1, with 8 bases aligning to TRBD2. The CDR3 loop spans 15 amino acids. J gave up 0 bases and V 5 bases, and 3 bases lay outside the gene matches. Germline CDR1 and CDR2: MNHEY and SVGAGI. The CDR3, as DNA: TGTGCCAGCAGTAAAAGCGGGAGCTCCTACAATGAGCAGTTCTTC. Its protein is CASSKSGSSYNEQFF.

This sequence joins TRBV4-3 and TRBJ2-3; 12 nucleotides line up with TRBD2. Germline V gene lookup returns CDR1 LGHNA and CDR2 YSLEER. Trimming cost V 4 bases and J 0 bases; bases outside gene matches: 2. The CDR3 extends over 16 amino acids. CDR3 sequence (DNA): TGCGCCAGCAGCCCCGGGACTAGCGGGAGCACAGATACGCAGTATTTT. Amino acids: CASSPGTSGSTDTQYF.

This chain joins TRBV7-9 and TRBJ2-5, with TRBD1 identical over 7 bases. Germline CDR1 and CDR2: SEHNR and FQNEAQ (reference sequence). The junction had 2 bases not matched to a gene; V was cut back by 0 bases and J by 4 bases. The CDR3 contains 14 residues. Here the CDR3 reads CASSLATGRETQYF. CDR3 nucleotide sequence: TGTGCCAGCAGCTTAGCGACAGGGCGAGAGACCCAGTACTTC.

The CDR3 loop reads CASSIQGAGQPQHF. Here the CDR3 DNA reads TGTGCCAGTAGTATACAGGGGGCAGGCCAGCCCCAGCATTTT. The chain has TRBV19 and TRBJ1-5, with 8 bases identical to TRBD1. The length of the CDR3 is 14 residues. The germline V gene has CDR1 LNHDA and CDR2 SQIVND (reference sequence). J lost 7 bases, V lost 2 bases, and 4 bases had no gene match. The full variable domain, rest sourced from reference TRBV19 and TRBJ1-5, is DGGITQSPKYLFRKEGQNVTLSCEQNLNHDAMYWYRQDPGQGLRLIYYSQIVNDFQKGDIAEGYSVSREKKESFPLTVTSAQKNPTAFYLCASSIQGAGQPQHFGDGTRLSIL.

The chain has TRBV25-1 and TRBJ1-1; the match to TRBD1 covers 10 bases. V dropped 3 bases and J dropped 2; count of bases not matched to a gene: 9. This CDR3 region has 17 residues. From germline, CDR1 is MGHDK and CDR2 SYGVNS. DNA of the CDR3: TGTGCCAGCAGTGAGCCCGGACAGGGGGACATTAACACTGAAGCTTTCTTT. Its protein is CASSEPGQGDINTEAFF.

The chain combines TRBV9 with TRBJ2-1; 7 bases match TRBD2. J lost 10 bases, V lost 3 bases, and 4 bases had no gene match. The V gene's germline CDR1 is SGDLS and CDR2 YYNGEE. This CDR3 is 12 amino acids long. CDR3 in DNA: TGTGCCAGCAGCGCCATGGGAGGGGAGCAGTTCTTC. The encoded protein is CASSAMGGEQFF.

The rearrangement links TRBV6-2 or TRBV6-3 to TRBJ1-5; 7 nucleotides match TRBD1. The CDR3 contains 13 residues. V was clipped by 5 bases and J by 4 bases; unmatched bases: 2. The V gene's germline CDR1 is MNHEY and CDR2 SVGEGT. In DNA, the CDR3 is TGTGCCAGCAGTGGGACAGTTAATCAGCCCCAGCATTTT. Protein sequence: CASSGTVNQPQHF.

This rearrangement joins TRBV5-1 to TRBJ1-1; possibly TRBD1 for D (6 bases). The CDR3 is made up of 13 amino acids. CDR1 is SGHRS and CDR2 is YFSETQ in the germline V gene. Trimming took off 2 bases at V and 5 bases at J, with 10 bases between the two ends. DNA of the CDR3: TGCGCCAGCAGCTTACAGGGTTCGACTGAAGCTTTCTTT. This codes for CASSLQGSTEAFF.

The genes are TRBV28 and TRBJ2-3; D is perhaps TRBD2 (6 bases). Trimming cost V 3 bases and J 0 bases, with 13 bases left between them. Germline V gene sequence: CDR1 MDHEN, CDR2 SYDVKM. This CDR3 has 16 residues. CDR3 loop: CASSFVGGISTDTQYF. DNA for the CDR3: TGTGCCAGCAGTTTTGTGGGCGGGATCAGCACAGATACGCAGTATTTT.

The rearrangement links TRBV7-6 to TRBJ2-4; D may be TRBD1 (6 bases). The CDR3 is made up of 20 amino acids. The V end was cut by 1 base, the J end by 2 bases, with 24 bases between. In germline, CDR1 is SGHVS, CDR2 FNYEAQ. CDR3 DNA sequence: TGTGCCAGCAGCTTAGGGGGAGTGCCAGGGCAGGGGAAAACCAAAAACATTCAGTACTTC. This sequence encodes CASSLGGVPGQGKTKNIQYF.

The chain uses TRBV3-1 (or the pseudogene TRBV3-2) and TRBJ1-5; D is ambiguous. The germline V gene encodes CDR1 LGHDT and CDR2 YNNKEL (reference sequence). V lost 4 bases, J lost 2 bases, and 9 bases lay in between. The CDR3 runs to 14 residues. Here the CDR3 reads CASSPEVRNQPQHF. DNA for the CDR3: TGTGCCAGCAGCCCGGAGGTGCGCAATCAGCCCCAGCATTTT.

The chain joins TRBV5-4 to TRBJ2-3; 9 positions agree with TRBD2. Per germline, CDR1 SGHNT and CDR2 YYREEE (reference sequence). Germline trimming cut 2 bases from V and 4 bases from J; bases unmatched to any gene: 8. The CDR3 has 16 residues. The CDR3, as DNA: TGTGCCAGCAGCTTAAGCGGGGGGACGAGCGCAGATACGCAGTATTTT. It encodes CASSLSGGTSADTQYF.

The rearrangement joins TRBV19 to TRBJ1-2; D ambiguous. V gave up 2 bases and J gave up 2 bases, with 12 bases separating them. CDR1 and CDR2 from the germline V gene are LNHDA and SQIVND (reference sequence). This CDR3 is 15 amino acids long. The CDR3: CASSIPSPRNYGYTF. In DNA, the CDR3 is TGTGCCAGTAGTATACCCTCCCCCAGAAACTATGGCTACACCTTC.

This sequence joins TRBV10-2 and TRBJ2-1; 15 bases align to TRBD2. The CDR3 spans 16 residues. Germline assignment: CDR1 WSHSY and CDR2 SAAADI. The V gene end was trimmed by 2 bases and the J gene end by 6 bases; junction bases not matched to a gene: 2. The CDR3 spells CASSEPGLAGGNEQFF. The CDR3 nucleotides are TGCGCCAGCAGTGAGCCGGGACTAGCGGGGGGCAATGAGCAGTTCTTC.

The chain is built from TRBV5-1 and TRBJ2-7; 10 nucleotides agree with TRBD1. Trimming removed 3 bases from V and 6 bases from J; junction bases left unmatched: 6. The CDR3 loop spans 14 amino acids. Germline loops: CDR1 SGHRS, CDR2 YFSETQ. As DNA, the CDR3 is TGCGCCAGCAGCTACGGGACAGGGGATAGCGAGCAGTACTTC. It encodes CASSYGTGDSEQYF.

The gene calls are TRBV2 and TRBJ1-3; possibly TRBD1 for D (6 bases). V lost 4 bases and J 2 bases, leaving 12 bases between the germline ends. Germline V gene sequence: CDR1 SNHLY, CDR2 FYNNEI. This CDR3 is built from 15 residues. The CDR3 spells CASSGGTRTGNTIYF. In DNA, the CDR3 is TGTGCCAGCAGTGGAGGGACACGGACTGGAAACACCATATATTTT.

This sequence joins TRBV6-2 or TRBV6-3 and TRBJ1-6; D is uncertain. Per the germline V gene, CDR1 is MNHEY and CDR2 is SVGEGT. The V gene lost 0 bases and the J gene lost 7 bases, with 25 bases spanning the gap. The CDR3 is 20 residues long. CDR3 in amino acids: CASSYSSEASVSSLNSPLHF. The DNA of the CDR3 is TGTGCCAGCAGTTACTCGTCCGAAGCGTCGGTGTCCAGCTTGAATTCACCCCTCCACTTT.

For the CDR3, the DNA is TGTGCCAGCAGCCCGGACAGGGGTCTAGGGAGCCAGTACTTC. Its protein product is CASSPDRGLGSQYF. The chain couples TRBV11-2 to TRBJ2-5; 9 positions match TRBD1. Unmatched junction bases numbered 11, after V lost 5 bases and J lost 10 bases. Germline lookup yields CDR1 SGHAT and CDR2 FQNNGV. This CDR3 is 14 amino acids long.

The CDR3 DNA reads TGTGCCAGCAGTGGGCCGACTAGCGGGAGAGGTAACACCGGGGAGCTGTTTTTT. Amino acid sequence: CASSGPTSGRGNTGELFF. V gene TRBV28 combines with J gene TRBJ2-2; 12 nucleotides agree with TRBD2. The CDR3 covers 18 residues. With 5 bases clipped from V and 2 bases from J, the junction kept 9 bases outside the gene matches. Germline V lookup: CDR1 MDHEN, CDR2 SYDVKM.

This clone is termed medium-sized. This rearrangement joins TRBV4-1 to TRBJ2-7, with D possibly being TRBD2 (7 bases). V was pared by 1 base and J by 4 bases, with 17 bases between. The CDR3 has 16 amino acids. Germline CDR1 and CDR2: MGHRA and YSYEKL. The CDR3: CASSQAGPGGTYEQYF. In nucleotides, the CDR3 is TGCGCCAGCAGCCAAGCAGGGCCGGGGGGCACTTACGAGCAGTACTTC.

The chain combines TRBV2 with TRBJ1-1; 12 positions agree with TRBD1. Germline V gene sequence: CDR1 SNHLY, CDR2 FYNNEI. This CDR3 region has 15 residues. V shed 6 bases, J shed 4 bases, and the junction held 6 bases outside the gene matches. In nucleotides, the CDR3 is TGTGCCAGCAGCGGGACAGGGGGCCGAGTCACTGAAGCTTTCTTT. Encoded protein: CASSGTGGRVTEAFF. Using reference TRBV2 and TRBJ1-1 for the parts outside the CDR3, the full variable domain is EPEVTQTPSHQVTQMGQEVILRCVPISNHLYFYWYRQILGQKVEFLVSFYNNEISEKSEIFDDQFSVERPDGSNFTLKIRSTKLEDSAMYFCASSGTGGRVTEAFFGQGTRLTVV.